This is a list of T cell receptor beta chains from one sample in a study of CD8+ T cells in alopecia areata. The table came from immunoSEQ multiplex PCR; TCRdb's copy has only in-frame clones and leaves some out. The table shows 65,000 to 75,000 clones, with over 25% occurring only once. This specimen consisted of CD8+ T cells sorted from blood, obtained at week 4, from a patient treated with tofacitinib. The receptor source for this set is a human donor with alopecia areata. Each CDR3 is given with its conserved first and last residue. D genes are given only for firm matches. Rows may omit the clone size; those that give it use once, few, many or a size class.

TRBJ2-7 TRBD1 TRBV19 once CASSLDRGQLGEQYF TGTGCCAGTAGTCTCGACAGGGGGCAGCTGGGCGAGCAGTACTTC
TRBJ2-1 NA TRBV19 NA CASSILSGGEQFF TGTGCCAGTAGTATCTTGAGTGGGGGTGAGCAGTTCTTC
TRBJ2-3 TRBD2 TRBV6-5 NA CASSYSSGRNTDTQYF TGTGCCAGCAGTTACTCTAGCGGGAGGAACACAGATACGCAGTATTTT
TRBJ2-1 NA TRBV9 NA CASDPGDNEQFF TGTGCCAGCGACCCGGGGGACAATGAGCAGTTCTTC
TRBJ1-5 TRBD1 TRBV25-1 NA CASSDTAGTGLNQPQHF TGTGCCAGCAGTGATACGGCTGGGACAGGGCTCAATCAGCCCCAGCATTTT
TRBJ1-5 NA TRBV7-9 once CASSFRDQPQHF TGTGCCAGCAGCTTTCGAGATCAGCCCCAGCATTTT
TRBJ2-7 NA TRBV29-1 few CSVEDLGSEQYF TGCAGCGTTGAAGACCTGGGTTCCGAGCAGTACTTC
TRBJ2-1 TRBD2 TRBV9 NA CASSGYGLEGDEQFF TGTGCCAGCAGCGGATACGGACTAGAAGGCGATGAGCAGTTCTTC
TRBJ2-7 NA TRBV19 few CASSIRQSYEQYF TGTGCCAGTAGTATCCGACAGTCCTACGAGCAGTACTTC
TRBJ2-7 NA TRBV15 NA CATSQGRIREQYF TGTGCCACCTCTCAGGGCAGAATACGGGAGCAGTACTTC
TRBJ2-7 NA TRBV9 few CASSVGDGSYEQYF TGTGCCAGCAGCGTGGGGGATGGGTCCTACGAGCAGTACTTC
TRBJ2-7 NA TRBV4-1 NA CASSQEPGGSYEQYF TGCGCCAGCAGCCAAGAGCCTGGGGGCTCCTACGAGCAGTACTTC
TRBJ2-2 TRBD2 TRBV27 few CASSGRDVGELFF TGTGCCAGTAGCGGGAGGGATGTCGGGGAGCTGTTTTTT
TRBJ2-1 NA TRBV27 NA CASSLWLHNEQFF TGTGCCAGCAGTTTGTGGCTACACAATGAGCAGTTCTTC
TRBJ2-7 NA TRBV29-1 NA CSVQGTPNEQYF TGCAGCGTCCAGGGTACCCCAAACGAGCAGTACTTC
TRBJ2-7 TRBD2 TRBV11-2 NA CASSLGYGTSGYEQYF TGTGCCAGCAGCTTAGGTTACGGGACTAGCGGCTACGAGCAGTACTTC
TRBJ2-1 TRBD2 TRBV30 NA CAWSVLAGLNEQFF TGTGCCTGGAGTGTATTAGCGGGATTAAATGAGCAGTTCTTC
TRBJ2-1 NA TRBV27 few CASRGLTYNEQFF TGTGCCAGCAGGGGACTGACATACAATGAGCAGTTCTTC
TRBJ1-3 TRBD1 TRBV6-6 many CASTGTDSGNTIYF TGTGCCAGCACAGGGACAGACTCTGGAAACACCATATATTTT
TRBJ2-7 NA TRBV7-9 NA CASSLYGTPYEQYF TGTGCCAGCAGCTTATACGGGACCCCCTACGAGCAGTACTTC
TRBJ1-2 NA TRBV27 NA CASSHRGRAEGYTF TGTGCCAGCAGCCACCGGGGGAGGGCCGAGGGCTACACCTTC
TRBJ1-2 NA TRBV29-1 NA CSVVVQGGYTF TGCAGCGTTGTAGTTCAGGGTGGCTACACCTTC
TRBJ2-7 NA TRBV10-3 NA CAIRPGQLYEQYF TGTGCCATCAGGCCCGGACAGCTCTACGAGCAGTACTTC
TRBJ1-5 TRBD1 TRBV6-1 NA CASSPGTGTHQPQHF TGTGCCAGCAGTCCAGGGACAGGGACCCATCAGCCCCAGCATTTT
TRBJ2-7 NA TRBV4-1 NA CASSQRAGRLDEQYF TGCGCCAGCAGCCAAAGGGCGGGGCGGTTGGACGAGCAGTACTTC
TRBJ2-7 NA TRBV29-1 NA CSVEGVASPTYEQYF TGCAGCGTTGAAGGAGTAGCTTCCCCAACCTACGAGCAGTACTTC
TRBJ2-1 NA TRBV27 NA CASSSIRYNEQFF TGTGCCAGCAGTTCGATTAGGTACAATGAGCAGTTCTTC
TRBJ2-7 NA TRBV29-1 NA CSVDTDPGPNSYEQYF TGCAGCGTCGATACAGATCCGGGACCGAACTCTTACGAGCAGTACTTC
TRBJ1-1 NA TRBV5-6 NA CASSFGPWEGTEAFF TGTGCCAGCAGCTTCGGGCCGTGGGAGGGAACTGAAGCTTTCTTT
TRBJ1-2 TRBD1 TRBV5-6 NA CASSLSTGGAYYGYTF TGTGCCAGCAGCTTGAGCACAGGGGGCGCGTACTATGGCTACACCTTC
TRBJ1-1 NA TRBV29-1 once CSALLNTEAFF TGCAGCGCCCTTTTGAACACTGAAGCTTTCTTT
TRBJ2-3 TRBD2 TRBV4-1 few CASSPRELAGDTQYF TGCGCCAGCAGCCCCCGAGAACTAGCGGGGGATACGCAGTATTTT
TRBJ2-7 TRBD1 TRBV7-9 NA CASTRTGEGEQYF TGTGCCAGCACCAGGACAGGGGAGGGCGAGCAGTACTTC
TRBJ1-1 NA TRBV30 NA CAWSTLNTEAFF TGTGCCTGGAGTACGCTGAACACTGAAGCTTTCTTT
TRBJ2-7 NA TRBV29-1 NA CSVYNQGSYEQYF TGCAGCGTTTATAATCAGGGTTCATACGAGCAGTACTTC
TRBJ2-2 NA TRBV5-1 NA CASSPDQNTGELFF TGCGCCAGCAGTCCTGACCAAAACACCGGGGAGCTGTTTTTT
TRBJ2-7 NA TRBV29-1 NA CSVEDLYEQYF TGCAGCGTTGAGGATCTCTACGAGCAGTACTTC
TRBJ1-1 NA TRBV7-9 NA CASRRQTEAFF TGTGCCAGCAGAAGACAGACTGAAGCTTTCTTT
TRBJ1-2 TRBD1 TRBV9 NA CASSGTGGGYGYTF TGTGCCAGCAGCGGGACAGGGGGCGGCTATGGCTACACCTTC
TRBJ1-2 TRBD1 TRBV9 few CASRDYRGDYGYTF TGTGCCAGCAGGGATTACAGGGGCGACTATGGCTACACCTTC
TRBJ2-1 NA TRBV14 NA CASSQPDDWSSYNEQFF TGTGCCAGCAGCCAGCCCGATGATTGGAGCTCCTACAATGAGCAGTTCTTC
TRBJ2-1 NA TRBV27 few CASSLTGSYNEQFF TGTGCCAGCAGTTTAACAGGTTCCTACAATGAGCAGTTCTTC
TRBJ2-7 NA TRBV7-9 NA CASSLARDNSYEQYF TGTGCCAGCAGCTTAGCAAGGGACAACTCCTACGAGCAGTACTTC
TRBJ2-5 NA TRBV29-1 NA CSVEGHQETQYF TGCAGCGTTGAGGGGCACCAAGAGACCCAGTACTTC
TRBJ2-3 TRBD1 TRBV11-2 NA CASSLLRGPDTQYF TGTGCCAGCAGCTTGTTAAGGGGGCCCGATACGCAGTATTTT
TRBJ2-5 NA TRBV15 NA CATASVETQYF TGTGCCACCGCGAGTGTGGAGACCCAGTACTTC
TRBJ2-1 NA TRBV9 few CASSNGPHEQFF TGTGCCAGCAGCAACGGACCCCATGAGCAGTTCTTC
TRBJ1-2 NA TRBV6-6 NA CASSYPGQRVWSGYTF TGTGCCAGCAGTTACCCCGGGCAGAGAGTATGGAGTGGCTACACCTTC
TRBJ2-3 NA TRBV7-9 few CASSLPGAPDTQYF TGTGCCAGCAGCTTACCGGGAGCCCCAGATACGCAGTATTTT
TRBJ2-1 NA TRBV30 few CAWSVPPTGYNEQFF TGTGCCTGGAGTGTTCCCCCGACGGGCTACAATGAGCAGTTCTTC
TRBJ2-3 TRBD1 TRBV30 NA CAWGDSRPGDTQYF TGTGCCTGGGGGGACAGTCGCCCGGGGGATACGCAGTATTTT
TRBJ1-2 NA TRBV5-4 few CASSWGQVDGYTF TGTGCCAGCAGCTGGGGTCAAGTTGATGGCTACACCTTC
TRBJ1-5 NA TRBV9 NA CASSAGNSNQPQHF TGTGCCAGCAGCGCCGGGAATAGCAATCAGCCCCAGCATTTT